The rows below give T cell receptor beta chains drawn from one sample of a study of T cell repertoires in cytomegalovirus infection. Their antigens are not known. Via MiXCR, TCRdb re-called the reads, giving one row per CDR3 protein. The sample has roughly 700,000 distinct CDR3 sequences, roughly a third seen once. Sequenced material: cultured PBMCs, taken from culture after CMV antigen stimulation. Receptors originate from a human donor in good health (CMV status not recorded). Some clones in this sample may be carry-over from other donors' samples. The CDR3 runs from the conserved cysteine through the conserved F or W. Each record gives: V gene, J gene, clone size, D gene, CDR3 protein, CDR3 DNA. D genes are given only for firm matches. Size is omitted from some rows. Given values are once, few, many or a class for expanded clones.

TRBV5-6,TRBJ1-2,-,TRBD1,CASSFGQGISYGYTF,TGTGCCAGCAGCTTCGGACAGGGGATCTCCTATGGCTACACCTTC
TRBV2,TRBJ1-2,few,-,CASSGVPNMGYTF,TGTGCCAGCAGTGGCGTCCCAAACATGGGCTACACCTTC
TRBV7-9,TRBJ1-4,many,-,CASSSPGVANEKLFF,TGTGCCAGCAGCTCCCCAGGGGTCGCTAATGAAAAACTGTTTTTT
TRBV19,TRBJ1-1,-,-,CASTMRAGMNTEAFF,TGTGCCAGTACTATGAGGGCAGGAATGAACACTGAAGCTTTCTTT
TRBV28,TRBJ1-5,-,-,CASSFGQGHGQPQHF,TGTGCCAGCAGTTTTGGGCAGGGGCACGGTCAGCCCCAGCATTTT
TRBV2,TRBJ2-3,few,-,CASSIVRDPDTQYF,TGTGCCAGCAGTATTGTTCGGGATCCGGATACGCAGTATTTT
TRBV7-2,TRBJ1-5,many,-,CASSFRADQPQHF,TGTGCCAGCAGCTTCCGGGCGGATCAGCCCCAGCATTTT
TRBV7-2,TRBJ2-3,many,-,CASSLSLGVSTDTQYF,TGTGCCAGCAGCTTAAGTCTGGGGGTTAGCACAGATACGCAGTATTTT
TRBV6-4,TRBJ2-1,few,TRBD2,CASSDPTSVEQFF,TGTGCCAGCAGTGACCCCACTAGCGTTGAGCAGTTCTTC
TRBV10-3,TRBJ2-3,-,-,CAISRTGSADTQYF,TGTGCCATCAGCCGGACCGGGTCGGCAGATACGCAGTATTTT
TRBV7-9,TRBJ2-1,-,TRBD2,CASSIHSDTRGDPEQFF,TGTGCCAGCAGCATCCACTCCGACACCCGGGGGGATCCTGAGCAGTTCTTC
TRBV7-2,TRBJ2-1,many,-,CASSSLGPLVGFF,TGTGCCAGCAGCTCCCTAGGCCCACTAGTAGGGTTCTTC
TRBV7-2,TRBJ2-3,few,TRBD2,CASSLRRGYSTDTQYF,TGTGCCAGCAGCTTAAGGCGGGGGTATAGCACAGATACGCAGTATTTT
TRBV5-3,TRBJ2-3,few,-,CASSFFEQTDTQYF,TGTGCCAGCAGCTTTTTCGAGCAGACAGATACGCAGTATTTT
TRBV11-2,TRBJ2-7,-,-,CASSHLKLRLYEQYF,TGTGCCAGCAGCCACCTCAAATTACGTCTCTACGAGCAGTACTTC
TRBV7-2,TRBJ2-1,many,-,CASSLALGGSKQFF,TGTGCCAGCAGCTTAGCGCTCGGCGGGTCCAAGCAGTTCTTC
TRBV12-3/TRBV12-4,TRBJ2-3,few,TRBD2,CASSFSLAGYTSTDTQYF,TGTGCCAGCAGTTTTTCCCTAGCGGGATATACTAGCACAGATACGCAGTATTTT
TRBV6-2/TRBV6-3,TRBJ2-1,-,TRBD2,CASSFASGGYNEQFF,TGTGCCAGCAGTTTTGCTAGCGGGGGCTACAATGAGCAGTTCTTC
TRBV10-3,TRBJ2-7,few,-,CAISETQWYEQYF,TGTGCCATCAGTGAGACACAGTGGTACGAGCAGTACTTC
TRBV5-4,TRBJ2-5,-,-,CASSFAAAGQETQYF,TGTGCCAGCAGCTTTGCAGCGGCGGGCCAAGAGACCCAGTACTTC
TRBV7-6,TRBJ2-7,-,TRBD2,CTSTLTSGTYEQYF,TGTACCAGCACCCTGACTAGCGGGACTTACGAGCAGTACTTC
TRBV20-1,TRBJ2-1,-,-,CSAYLSGNEQFF,TGCAGTGCTTACCTGAGCGGCAATGAGCAGTTCTTC
TRBV15,TRBJ2-4,-,-,CATSRDSQGNIQYF,TGTGCCACCAGCAGAGACAGCCAGGGAAACATTCAGTACTTC
TRBV5-4,TRBJ2-7,-,TRBD2,CASSNLGLAGVYEQYF,TGTGCCAGCAGCAACCTGGGACTAGCGGGAGTCTACGAGCAGTACTTC
TRBV7-9,TRBJ1-2,-,TRBD1,CASSGTGALYGYTF,TGTGCCAGCAGCGGTACAGGGGCCCTATATGGCTACACCTTC
TRBV7-2,TRBJ1-4,-,TRBD1,CASSLTWTGVVEKLFF,TGTGCCAGCAGCTTAACTTGGACAGGGGTAGTTGAAAAACTGTTTTTT
TRBV20-1,TRBJ1-4,-,-,CSASEADEKLFF,TGCAGTGCTTCTGAGGCCGATGAAAAACTGTTTTTT
TRBV4-2,TRBJ2-3,many,-,CASSQDQVHTQYF,TGTGCCAGCAGCCAAGATCAAGTACATACGCAGTATTTT
TRBV6-6,TRBJ1-5,few,TRBD1,CASSYRDRNQPQHF,TGTGCCAGCAGTTACAGGGACAGAAATCAGCCCCAGCATTTT
TRBV7-2,TRBJ1-3,-,-,CASSSRARPGLGSTTIYF,TGTGCCAGCAGCTCTAGAGCTAGACCGGGACTCGGGTCAACCACCATATATTTT
TRBV6-5,TRBJ2-3,-,TRBD2,CASGLAGVNTDTQYF,TGTGCCAGTGGGCTAGCGGGTGTAAACACAGATACGCAGTATTTT
TRBV4-2,TRBJ2-7,few,-,CASSQETRPYEQYF,TGTGCCAGCAGCCAAGAGACTAGACCCTACGAGCAGTACTTC
TRBV20-1,TRBJ2-1,-,TRBD2,CSARALAGSYNEQFF,TGCAGTGCTAGAGCACTAGCGGGCTCCTACAATGAGCAGTTCTTC
TRBV7-2,TRBJ2-6,-,-,CASSLGPPGSGANVLTF,TGTGCCAGCAGCTTAGGCCCTCCGGGGTCTGGGGCCAACGTCCTGACTTTC
TRBV12-3/TRBV12-4,TRBJ2-1,few,-,CASEGGLNEQFF,TGTGCCAGTGAGGGGGGCTTGAATGAGCAGTTCTTC
TRBV20-1,TRBJ2-3,few,-,CSASEITSSYTDTQYF,TGCAGTGCTAGCGAAATAACTAGCAGCTACACAGATACGCAGTATTTT
TRBV5-8,TRBJ2-3,-,-,CASSYRIGWTDTQYF,TGTGCCAGCAGCTATAGGATAGGTTGGACAGATACGCAGTATTTT
TRBV7-9,TRBJ2-5,-,-,CASVEEETQYF,TGTGCCAGCGTTGAGGAAGAGACCCAGTACTTC
TRBV6-6,TRBJ1-6,few,-,CASSYERQGGSPLHF,TGTGCCAGCAGTTACGAACGCCAGGGCGGTTCACCCCTCCACTTT
TRBV7-2,TRBJ2-5,many,-,CASSTSTGRLQETQYF,TGTGCCAGCAGCACGTCTACGGGGCGGCTACAAGAGACCCAGTACTTC
TRBV7-2,TRBJ2-4,many,-,CASSPGGLGAKNIQYF,TGTGCCAGCAGCCCCGGAGGGCTGGGAGCCAAAAACATTCAGTACTTC